This T cell receptor (beta chain) was retrieved from a study of Ad26.COV2.S vaccination and SARS-CoV-2 variants (dated by TCRdb to about 2021). Regarding the complete study: Vaccine-arm donors were drawn from COV1001, a multicentre, randomized, double-blind, placebo-controlled phase I-IIa trial of Ad26.COV2.S in healthy adults. Ad26.COV2.S was administered intramuscularly at a dose of 5x10^10 or 1x10^11 viral particles, either as one shot or as two shots given 56 days apart. TCRbeta repertoire sequencing was used to assess the specificity and breadth of SARS-CoV-2-reactive T cell receptors after Ad26.COV2.S vaccination. A total of roughly 32 samples were included in the TCR-sequenced set, comprising around 19 Ad26.COV2.S vaccine recipients, 5 placebo recipients and 8 SARS-CoV-2 convalescent individuals. Participants in the trial were split at random into five groups of five each, receiving low-dose or high-dose Ad26.COV2.S once or twice, or else placebo on both occasions. Throughout the experiments and outcome assessment, investigators stayed blinded to trial group allocation. Results the study describes overall, beyond this receptor: After vaccination, substantial breadth of spike-specific CD8+ and CD4+ T cell responses was reported. The study was not powered for comparison of responses between vaccine doses or regimens. According to the authors, total T cell responses may have been underestimated by the TCR breadth and depth analyses. Non-spike TCR breadth was comparable between vaccine and placebo recipients, consistent with the vaccine containing only spike. Higher spike-specific TCR breadth was observed in Ad26.COV2.S recipients than in placebo recipients (P = 0.0014).

Notes on this clone: The antigen it binds to is not known. Base qualities are not provided; no much larger clone lies one nucleotide away.

The cysteine opens and the phenylalanine closes a CDR3 of 14 amino acids. Only CDR3 DNA remains: 42 bases, in frame from the first base. Sequences SNHLY (CDR1) and FYNNEI (CDR2) are obtained from the germline V gene. The junction shows trimming of 3 bases on V and 4 bases on J, plus 9 bases between the germline ends. The treatment or condition label corresponds to: roughly 20 received Ad26.COV2.S at low or high dose, single or two shots; five or six received placebo; per-sample allocation not given. Repertoires of vaccine and placebo recipients were sequenced from samples taken on day 63 after the first injection. In Cohort 1b, fewer than 30 adults aged 18-55 years were enrolled at a single site in Boston, USA, between 29 July and 7 August 2020. Ad26.COV2.S was a replication-incompetent adenovirus type 26 vector expressing a prefusion-stabilized SARS-CoV-2 spike protein from the original Wuhan strain.

The immunoSEQ Assay was the method used to sequence TCRbeta CDR3 regions. After extraction, genomic DNA underwent amplification by bias-controlled multiplex PCR, followed by high-throughput sequencing. In the authors' own workflow: To quantify the absolute abundance of each unique TCRbeta CDR3 region, sequences were collapsed and filtered. T cell fraction was estimated by normalization of TCRbeta template counts to usable DNA, with usable DNA being measured through amplification of reference genes present in all nucleated cells. Repertoire TCRs were annotated as SARS-CoV-2-specific when V gene, CDR3 amino acid sequence and J gene were exactly matched to a known reactive TCR set. The reference SARS-CoV-2 TCR set came from MIRA and was filtered for enrichment in COVID-19-positive ImmuneCODE repertoires, removing public or cross-reactive TCRs. Using the MIRA antigens, annotated TCRs were further analysed by specific ORF or by position within an ORF. Breadth was defined as annotated unique rearrangements over total unique productive rearrangements; depth was the summed frequency of those rearrangements. Two-sided Wilcoxon rank-sum tests were applied when comparing TCR breadth between groups. The table was pulled from immuneACCESS by TCRdb, which kept in-frame rearrangements only. Such tables lose some clones; where checked, under half of the loss comes from unresolved V genes, and the rest has no known cause. That table supplies the V and J calls and clone size; D and trimming were determined from the DNA. Recorded for this sample are about 350,000 clones; 86% of them occurred a single time. The top ten constitute approximately 11% of the sample.

The sequences come from peripheral blood, collected in a trial of Ad26.COV2.S vaccine versus placebo. The clonotype comes from a person aged 18 to 65 who received the Ad26.COV2.S COVID-19 vaccine or a placebo. The chain is encoded by TRBV2 joined to TRBJ1-4; the D gene lacks a confident call. The CDR3 reads as follows: CASSDSGVNEKLFF. In nucleotides, the sequence is TGTGCCAGCAGTGATTCTGGGGTTAATGAAAAACTGTTTTTT.